Sequencing of this T cell receptor (beta chain) was carried out in a study of blood T cell repertoires in COVID-19. Sequencing used immunoSEQ multiplex PCR; TCRdb keeps in-frame clones, though not all of them. The table lists 100,000 to 150,000 clones, about four fifths of them singletons, with 10% to 15% in the top ten. CDR1 is SGHTA and CDR2 is FQGTGA in the germline V gene. Trimming cost V 3 bases and J 2 bases, with 9 bases left between them. This CDR3 contains 14 residues. This TCR was recovered from a man aged 60 to 75 with acute or convalescent COVID-19. J is TRBJ2-3 and V is TRBV7-3; tentative D call: TRBD1 (5 bases). The sample consisted of peripheral blood. This chain's CDR3 is CASSLGLTTDTQYF. In nucleotides, the CDR3 is TGTGCCAGCAGCTTGGGGCTAACCACAGATACGCAGTATTTT.